This TCR beta chain was recorded in a study of blood T cell repertoires in COVID-19 (dated by TCRdb to 2018 to 2020). For the wider study: Samples from collaborators originated in the United States, Italy and Spain and spanned both the acute and convalescent phases of COVID-19. Deeply sampled blood TCRbeta repertoires from subjects exposed to, actively infected with, or recovered from COVID-19 were included in the dataset. The sample metadata nearly always contained a de-identified subject ID, COVID-19 status, age in years and sex. The prospective study material was composed of cDNA or gDNA derived from T cells, B-cell-depleted T cells, or PBMCs. The repertoires were made available in a free public database intended to serve as a resource for research on the immune response to SARS-CoV-2. Where available, HLA class I and class II types were taken from metadata supplied by the sample provider and were not determined by assay-based typing. Samples were obtained from the ongoing ImmuneRACE study (first 160 participants) and from some 1,300 subjects provided by 6 global collaborators. Overall study results and their limits: Clinical and demographic metadata were provided uncurated, with the amount varying by source and participant.

To note about this clone: The antigen it recognizes is unknown. There are no base qualities to consult, and no much larger clone falls within one base.

Another Seattle source contributed samples from volunteer blood donors who had recovered from COVID-19. Whole blood was collected in K2EDTA tubes by collaborating institutions according to the institutions' own protocols. Collaborator samples were shipped for TCRbeta analysis as frozen whole blood, isolated PBMCs, or DNA extracted from either sample type. The immunoSEQ Assay, a bias-controlled multiplex PCR, was used to amplify TCRbeta CDR3 regions from genomic DNA. On the study's bioinformatics: Nucleated cell counts per sample were estimated from amplification of reference gene primers within the assay. To quantify the absolute abundance of each unique TCRbeta CDR3 rearrangement, sequence reads were collapsed and filtered. For each sample, productive Simpson clonality was calculated as the square root of Simpson's diversity index over productive rearrangements. Not all clones reach the TCRdb copy of this immuneACCESS table, which keeps in-frame sequences only. Checked studies attribute under half of the gap to unresolved V genes and leave the rest unexplained. D and trimming were read from the DNA, whereas the V and J calls and clone size are those reported in that table. For this sample there are a few hundred thousand clones; 89% appear just once. The ten most abundant clones make up nearly 6.5% of the sample.

The CDR3 sequence holds 15 residues, the cysteine and phenylalanine included. Just CDR3 DNA is preserved here, 45 bases in frame from base 1. CDR1 SGHNT and CDR2 YYREEE are derived from the germline V gene (reference sequence). V has 4 bases trimmed and J has 7 bases trimmed; junction bases matching no gene number 5. In this chain, TRBV5-4 is recombined with TRBJ2-1, with 13 bases in between that match TRBD2. The TCR comes from a man in his late teens or twenties who had recovered from COVID-19. Input material: peripheral blood. DNA sequence: TGTGCCAGCAGCCCACTAGCGGGGGGGGGAAATGAGCAGTTCTTC. Translated, it reads CASSPLAGGGNEQFF.